The 20 T cell receptor beta chains listed next were all sequenced from one sample in a study of T-cell memory formation after mild COVID-19. One entry per CDR3 protein, called by TCRdb with MiXCR from the 5' RACE reads. The sample carries more than 110,000 distinct CDR3 sequences, 20% to 25% recorded once. Sample: PBMCs or a T cell subset sorted from them (not recorded which). These receptors originate from an adult woman who had mild COVID-19 (a few samples of this study predate the infection). Cell type and time point are not known.

The chain combines TRBV30 with TRBJ1-1; D gene ambiguous. The length of the CDR3 is 14 residues. CDR1 is GTSNPN and CDR2 is SVGIG in the germline V gene (reference sequence). V lost 0 bases, J lost 0 bases, and 8 bases lay in between. The CDR3 sequence: CAWSVGQMNTEAFF. As DNA, the CDR3 is TGTGCCTGGAGTGTAGGTCAGATGAACACTGAAGCTTTCTTT.

The CDR3 sequence is CATSRDRFGGYGYTF. For the CDR3, the DNA is TGTGCCACCAGCAGAGATCGTTTTGGAGGCTATGGCTACACCTTC. V usage is TRBV15 and J usage is TRBJ1-2; no firm D call. This CDR3 spans 15 amino acids. Germline V gene data show CDR1 as LNHNV and CDR2 as YYDKDF (reference sequence). Trimming removed 0 bases from V and 4 bases from J, with 12 bases in between.

This chain joins TRBV7-9 and TRBJ1-2; the D gene is possibly TRBD1 (5 bases). V gave up 5 bases and J gave up 4 bases, with 20 bases separating them. This CDR3 spans 16 amino acids. The V gene's germline CDR1 is SEHNR and CDR2 FQNEAQ (reference sequence). The CDR3 here is CASSLVEGPESYGYTF. CDR3 sequence (DNA): TGTGCCAGCAGCCTAGTCGAGGGGCCGGAGAGCTATGGCTACACCTTC. The variable domain in full, completed from reference TRBV7-9 and TRBJ1-2, reads DTGVSQNPRHKITKRGQNVTFRCDPISEHNRLYWYRQTLGQGPEFLTYFQNEAQLEKSRLLSDRFSAERPKGSFSTLEIQRTEQGDSAMYLCASSLVEGPESYGYTFGSGTRLTVV.

The chain links TRBV11-2 to TRBJ2-3; 8 nucleotides agree with TRBD2. CDR3 length: 17 residues. Germline V gene data show CDR1 as SGHAT and CDR2 as FQNNGV. V was clipped by 0 bases and J by 0 bases; unmatched bases: 5. CDR3 DNA sequence: TGTGCCAGCAGCTTAGATCTTGCTAGCGGGAGCACAGATACGCAGTATTTT. Its protein product is CASSLDLASGSTDTQYF.

CDR3 sequence (DNA): TGTGCCAGCAGCCAAGTATGGACAGGAAATGAAAAACTGTTTTTT. This encodes CASSQVWTGNEKLFF. The chain has TRBV3-1 and TRBJ1-4; 7 bases agree with TRBD1. The CDR3 totals 15 residues. CDR1 LGHDT and CDR2 YNNKEL come from the germline V gene (reference sequence). V gave up 1 base and J gave up 5 bases; unmatched junction bases: 4. The full variable domain, completed using reference TRBV3-1 and TRBJ1-4, is DTAVSQTPKYLVTQMGNDKSIKCEQNLGHDTMYWYKQDSKKFLKIMFSYNNKELIINETVPNRFSPKSPDKAHLNLHINSLELGDSAVYFCASSQVWTGNEKLFFGSGTQLSVL.

This chain uses TRBV11-2 with TRBJ2-4, with a weak D call TRBD2 (7 bases). The CDR3 totals 21 residues. CDR1 SGHAT and CDR2 FQNNGV come from the germline V gene. V was cut by 0 bases and J by 5 bases, with 29 bases left in between. The CDR3 coding sequence is TGTGCCAGCAGCTTAGACGCACTGGGAGGGGGATATACCTCTAGCCAAAACATTCAGTACTTC. It codes for CASSLDALGGGYTSSQNIQYF.

This clonotype was counted ten times or more. This chain connects TRBV6-2 or TRBV6-3 to TRBJ2-2; D not certain. Germline loops: CDR1 MNHEY, CDR2 SVGEGT. This CDR3 contains 14 residues. With 6 bases removed from V and 3 bases from J, the gap between germline ends came to 11 bases. CDR3 protein: CASRQPSDTGELFF. CDR3 in DNA: TGTGCCAGCAGGCAGCCCTCGGACACCGGGGAGCTGTTTTTT.

The V and J genes are TRBV20-1 and TRBJ2-7, with D possibly TRBD2 on 6 matching bases. This CDR3 contains 16 residues. Trimming removed 0 bases at V and 2 bases at J, with 17 bases between. Germline CDR1 DFQATT, CDR2 SNEGSKA (reference sequence). DNA of the CDR3: TGCAGTGCTAGAGATCTGGGCTCGCGGGGAACCTACGAGCAGTACTTC. This encodes CSARDLGSRGTYEQYF.

Turning to this clonotype: A read error may account for a junction end that differs from germline. The chain carries TRBV27 and TRBJ1-1, with a possible D match to TRBD1 (5 bases). Germline loops: CDR1 MNHEY, CDR2 SMNVEV (reference sequence). This CDR3 is built from 14 residues. CDR3 nucleotides: TGTGCCAGAAGTTCCGAATCAGGGCAGGTCGAAGCTTTCTTT. Protein: CARSSESGQVEAFF.

The chain links TRBV30 to TRBJ1-2; 10 bases are shared with TRBD1. The CDR3 runs to 14 residues. Germline CDR1 and CDR2: GTSNPN and SVGIG (reference sequence). V shed 5 bases, J shed 7 bases, and the junction held 10 bases outside the gene matches. CDR3 nucleotides: TGTGCCTGGGCACCGGGACAGGGGTATTTTGGCTACACCTTC. Its protein product is CAWAPGQGYFGYTF.

This clonotype has more than one count but fewer than ten. The J gene is TRBJ1-5, the V gene TRBV7-6; D unclear. Germline V lookup: CDR1 SGHVS, CDR2 FNYEAQ. This CDR3 has 15 amino acids. V gave up 5 bases and J gave up 0 bases, with 11 bases separating them. CDR3 DNA: TGTGCCAGCAGCATATCGGTGGGTAGCAATCAGCCCCAGCATTTT. Amino acids: CASSISVGSNQPQHF.

This chain joins TRBV5-6 and TRBJ2-1; 10 bases line up with TRBD2. From germline, CDR1 is SGHDT and CDR2 YYEEEE. The CDR3 is 15 amino acids. J lost 3 bases, V lost 2 bases, and 2 bases had no gene match. CDR3 nucleotides: TGTGCCAGCAGCTTTGGACTAGCGGTCTACAATGAGCAGTTCTTC. This gives the protein CASSFGLAVYNEQFF.

V usage is TRBV27 and J usage is TRBJ2-1; D possibly uses TRBD1 or TRBD2 (5 bases each). The CDR3 covers 17 residues. V lost 5 bases to trimming and J lost 0 bases, with 17 bases between them. The germline CDR1 and CDR2 sequences are MNHEY and SMNVEV (reference sequence). The CDR3 protein is CASSPLGTALSYNEQFF. Written as DNA, the CDR3 is TGTGCCAGCAGTCCCCTCGGGACGGCCCTCTCCTACAATGAGCAGTTCTTC.

J is TRBJ1-1 and V is TRBV12-3 or TRBV12-4, with TRBD1 as a possible D gene (5 bases). This CDR3 spans 14 amino acids. The V end was cut by 1 base, the J end by 4 bases, with 10 bases between. Written as DNA, the CDR3 is TGTGCCAGCAGTTTAGAGAAAAGGGGCACTGAAGCTTTCTTT. This gives the protein CASSLEKRGTEAFF.

This clonotype was counted a few times. This chain links TRBV7-9 with TRBJ2-2, with D possibly TRBD1 on 5 matching bases. V was trimmed by 0 bases and J by 2 bases, leaving 7 bases between them. Germline lookup yields CDR1 SEHNR and CDR2 FQNEAQ (reference sequence). The CDR3 consists of 15 residues. CDR3 nucleotide sequence: TGTGCCAGCAGCTTAGCCGACAGTAACACCGGGGAGCTGTTTTTT. Encoded protein: CASSLADSNTGELFF. The full variable domain, rest sourced from reference TRBV7-9 and TRBJ2-2, is DTGVSQNPRHKITKRGQNVTFRCDPISEHNRLYWYRQTLGQGPEFLTYFQNEAQLEKSRLLSDRFSAERPKGSFSTLEIQRTEQGDSAMYLCASSLADSNTGELFFGEGSRLTVL.

The table lists this clonotype with a few counts. The chain uses TRBV28 and TRBJ1-5, with a tentative D call TRBD1 (6 bases). This CDR3 spans 13 amino acids. The V end was cut by 8 bases, the J end by 2 bases, with 10 bases between. From germline, CDR1 is MDHEN and CDR2 SYDVKM. CDR3 coding DNA: TGTGCCAGCGAGGGGGGTGGCAATCAGCCCCAGCATTTT. Translated: CASEGGGNQPQHF.

This chain joins TRBV15 and TRBJ1-3, with D possibly being TRBD1 (5 bases). This CDR3 spans 16 amino acids. Trimming pared 0 bases from V and 0 bases from J, leaving 9 bases between. CDR1 is LNHNV and CDR2 is YYDKDF in the germline V gene (reference sequence). CDR3 nucleotide sequence: TGTGCCACCAGCAGAGATCCGGGACCCTCTGGAAACACCATATATTTT. It yields the protein CATSRDPGPSGNTIYF.

This clonotype was observed a few times. The genes are TRBV6-5 and TRBJ2-3; a possible D gene is TRBD2 (5 bases). V was cut by 6 bases and J by 4 bases, with 11 bases left in between. Germline V gene lookup returns CDR1 MNHEY and CDR2 SVGAGI. The CDR3 covers 13 residues. CDR3 amino acids: CASSGPGADTQYF. Written as DNA, the CDR3 is TGTGCCAGCAGCGGCCCCGGGGCAGATACGCAGTATTTT.

This rearrangement joins TRBV12-3 or TRBV12-4 to TRBJ2-1; D gene ambiguous. The CDR3 consists of 12 residues. V lost 4 bases and J lost 8, with 9 bases in between. This chain's CDR3 is CASSSRIDEQFF. In nucleotides, the CDR3 is TGTGCCAGCAGTTCGCGTATCGATGAGCAGTTCTTC.

The gene calls are TRBV12-3 or TRBV12-4 and TRBJ1-2; possible D gene TRBD1, 5 bases. The CDR3 has 15 residues. V was shortened by 2 bases and J by 0 bases, with 10 bases between the two germline ends. DNA for the CDR3: TGTGCCAGCAGTTTACACGGACAACCTAACTATGGCTACACCTTC. Protein: CASSLHGQPNYGYTF.